This TCR beta chain came from a study of control samples from healthy donors and cancer patients. There are 15 residues in the CDR3. V lost 4 bases to trimming and J lost 3 bases, with 14 bases between them. The germline V gene encodes CDR1 ENHRY and CDR2 SYGVKD. Assay: immunoSEQ multiplex PCR; the TCRdb copy retains only in-frame clones and omits some. Of fewer than 150,000 clones listed, roughly nine tenths were seen once; the top ten hold 7.8%. The chain recombines TRBV10-3 with TRBJ2-3; D is possibly TRBD1 (5 bases). Sequencing was done on a sample of blood. This clonotype originated in a woman aged 18-29 years in good health. Here the CDR3 reads CAISGQGARTDTQYF. CDR3 coding DNA: TGTGCCATCAGTGGACAAGGGGCGAGAACAGATACGCAGTATTTT.